These T cell receptor beta chains were read from a single sample in a study of T cells after yellow fever vaccination. TCRdb processed the 5' RACE reads anew with MiXCR; each CDR3 protein has one entry. Counted here are around 340,000 distinct CDR3 sequences, about 9.5% occurring once; the ten biggest clones make up more than 15%. The sample here was PBMCs, taken on the day of the first yellow fever vaccination. These receptors were obtained from a man aged 18 to 30 who received the YFV17D yellow fever vaccine. CDR3s include the opening cysteine and the closing phenylalanine or tryptophan. The D gene is left open where the match is weak. Clone size is stated in some rows and not others, as once, few, many or a class when expanded.

TRBJ2-1,TRBV7-2,.,few,TGTGCCAGCAGCTTAGCTCGGGGCACCTACAATGAGCAGTTCTTC,CASSLARGTYNEQFF
TRBJ1-5,TRBV10-3,.,few,TGTGCCATCAGTGAGTCGCCAGGGAGATATAGCAATCAGCCCCAGCATTTT,CAISESPGRYSNQPQHF
TRBJ1-1,TRBV11-1,.,.,TGTGCCAGCAGCTTAGCCCCAGGGGTGGAGACTGAAGCTTTCTTT,CASSLAPGVETEAFF
TRBJ2-7,TRBV20-1,TRBD1,.,TGCAGTACAGGACAGGGAAACGAGCAGTACTTC,CSTGQGNEQYF
TRBJ1-5,TRBV27,.,few,TGTGCCAGCAGTCAGCAGGGGCACAATCAGCCCCAGCATTTT,CASSQQGHNQPQHF
TRBJ2-2,TRBV6-1,TRBD1,few,TGTGCCAGCAGTACCACAGGGGCTGGAACCGGGGAGCTGTTTTTT,CASSTTGAGTGELFF
TRBJ1-1,TRBV18,TRBD1,.,TGTGCCAGCTACCTATCAACAGGGGATTCTGAAGCTTTCTTT,CASYLSTGDSEAFF
TRBJ2-5,TRBV20-1,TRBD1,many,TGCAGTGCTAGACGGACAGGGAAAGAGACCCAGTACTTC,CSARRTGKETQYF
TRBJ1-5,TRBV5-5,TRBD1,.,TGTGCCAGCAGCTTGGAGGTGGGACAGGGGGCGGGTCAGCCCCAGCATTTT,CASSLEVGQGAGQPQHF
TRBJ1-6,TRBV5-4,.,few,TGTGCCAGCAGCCCCAGGGCAGGGGCGGATTCACCCCTCCACTTT,CASSPRAGADSPLHF
TRBJ2-5,TRBV20-1,.,.,TGCAGTGCTAGAGATAGGGGACAAGAGACCCAGTACTTC,CSARDRGQETQYF
TRBJ2-4,TRBV5-5,.,few,TGTGCCAGCAGCTTGGGTGCCCCACTGGGCAAAAACATTCAGTACTTC,CASSLGAPLGKNIQYF
TRBJ2-3,TRBV4-1,TRBD2,.,TGCGCCAGCAGCTCTCTAGCGGGGGGGGCCGATACGCAGTATTTT,CASSSLAGGADTQYF
TRBJ2-5,TRBV5-1,TRBD2,few,TGCGCCAGCAGCCCTCCCTTAGCGGGGGGGCTAGAGACCCAGTACTTC,CASSPPLAGGLETQYF
TRBJ2-2,TRBV6-1,.,few,TGTGCCAGCAGCCTCAGACAGACGGTCACCGGGGAGCTGTTTTTT,CASSLRQTVTGELFF
TRBJ2-5,TRBV6-1,.,many,TGTGCCAGCAGTGAAATGAGGGTAGGGGGAGAGACCCAGTACTTC,CASSEMRVGGETQYF
TRBJ2-5,TRBV9,.,few,TGTGCCAGCAACGTCGTAGGCAGCAAACAAGAGACCCAGTACTTC,CASNVVGSKQETQYF
TRBJ2-5,TRBV5-1,.,.,TGCGCCAGCAGCTTGGCCCAGGCGTACCAAGAGACCCAGTACTTC,CASSLAQAYQETQYF
TRBJ2-2,TRBV7-2,TRBD1,.,TGTGCCAGCAGCCCACAGATGAGGACAGGGGGCGTCGGGGAGCTGTTTTTT,CASSPQMRTGGVGELFF
TRBJ1-6,TRBV4-3,.,many,TGCGCCAGCAGCCAAGATCTAAGGGAACAGTATAATTCACCCCTCCACTTT,CASSQDLREQYNSPLHF
TRBJ2-2,TRBV11-2,.,.,TGTGCCAGCAGGGAGAACGCGAACACCGGGGAGCTGTTTTTT,CASRENANTGELFF
TRBJ2-3,TRBV6-1,TRBD1,few,TGTGCCAGCAGGGGGACAGGGGTCACAGATACGCAGTATTTT,CASRGTGVTDTQYF
TRBJ1-1,TRBV2,.,.,TGTGCCAGCATCGAACGACCAGGGACGAACACTGAAGCTTTCTTT,CASIERPGTNTEAFF
TRBJ2-1,TRBV5-1,.,few,TGCGCCAGCAGCCAACCCCCCGGGGAGCAGTTCTTC,CASSQPPGEQFF
TRBJ1-2,TRBV4-3,TRBD1,.,TGCGCCAGCAGCCAAGGACAGGGCTCCGTCTATGGCTACACCTTC,CASSQGQGSVYGYTF
TRBJ2-5,TRBV5-1,.,many,TGCGCCAGCAGCTTGAGGGAACCCGCGGAGACCCAGTACTTC,CASSLREPAETQYF
TRBJ2-7,TRBV3-1,.,many,TGTGCCAGCAGCCATCTCGGGACGGGCAGCTCCTACGAGCAGTACTTC,CASSHLGTGSSYEQYF
TRBJ2-7,TRBV12-3/TRBV12-4,TRBD1,few,TGTGCCAGCAGCCGACCTCGACAGGGGGGTCTTTCGGCTGAGCAGTACTTC,CASSRPRQGGLSAEQYF
TRBJ2-2,TRBV13,TRBD2,few,TGTGCCAGCAGCTTCGGTAGCGGGGGGCCAGGCACCGGGGAGCTGTTTTTT,CASSFGSGGPGTGELFF
TRBJ2-2,TRBV12-3/TRBV12-4,.,many,TGTGCCAGCAGTTTAGATTCGACCGGGGAGCTGTTTTTT,CASSLDSTGELFF
TRBJ2-1,TRBV9,.,many,TGTGCCAGCAGCGTAGACAATGAGCAGTTCTTC,CASSVDNEQFF
TRBJ2-5,TRBV5-1,.,.,TGCGCCAGCAGCTCGTACGGGGGGCTAGAGACCCAGTACTTC,CASSSYGGLETQYF
TRBJ2-3,TRBV7-9,.,few,TGTGCCAGCAGCTTTGCGCGGGGTGAACGCACAGATACGCAGTATTTT,CASSFARGERTDTQYF